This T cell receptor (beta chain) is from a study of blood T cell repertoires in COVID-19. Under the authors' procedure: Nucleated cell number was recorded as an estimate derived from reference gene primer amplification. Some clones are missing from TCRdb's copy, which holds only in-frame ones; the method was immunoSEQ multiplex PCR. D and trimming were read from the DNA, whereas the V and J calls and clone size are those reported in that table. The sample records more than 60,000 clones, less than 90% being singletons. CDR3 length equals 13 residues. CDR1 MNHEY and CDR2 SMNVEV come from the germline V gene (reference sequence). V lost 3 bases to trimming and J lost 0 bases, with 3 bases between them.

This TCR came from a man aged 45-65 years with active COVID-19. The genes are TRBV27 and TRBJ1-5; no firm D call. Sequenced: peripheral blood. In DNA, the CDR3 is TGTGCCAGCAGTTTTAATAGCAATCAGCCCCAGCATTTT. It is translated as CASSFNSNQPQHF.